The clone carrying this TCR beta chain was recorded a few times. This entry belongs to a study of cytotoxic CD8 clonotypes in ibrutinib-treated CLL. The V end lost 2 bases, the J end lost 12 bases, and 17 bases lay between the germline ends. Germline assignment: CDR1 GTSNPN and CDR2 SVGIG (reference sequence). CDR3 size: 12 residues. Clones were read by immunoSEQ multiplex PCR, and TCRdb kept only the in-frame ones, dropping some. Of approximately 330,000 clones in the sample, around four fifths were seen once. This chain joins TRBV30 and TRBJ2-7; no clear D gene. The receptor was derived from a human donor with chronic lymphocytic leukemia. Sequencing was performed on PBMCs, taken before ibrutinib treatment. CDR3 coding DNA: TGTGCCTGGAGTCTTCTCGACACCCTGAGGTACTTC. Amino acids: CAWSLLDTLRYF.